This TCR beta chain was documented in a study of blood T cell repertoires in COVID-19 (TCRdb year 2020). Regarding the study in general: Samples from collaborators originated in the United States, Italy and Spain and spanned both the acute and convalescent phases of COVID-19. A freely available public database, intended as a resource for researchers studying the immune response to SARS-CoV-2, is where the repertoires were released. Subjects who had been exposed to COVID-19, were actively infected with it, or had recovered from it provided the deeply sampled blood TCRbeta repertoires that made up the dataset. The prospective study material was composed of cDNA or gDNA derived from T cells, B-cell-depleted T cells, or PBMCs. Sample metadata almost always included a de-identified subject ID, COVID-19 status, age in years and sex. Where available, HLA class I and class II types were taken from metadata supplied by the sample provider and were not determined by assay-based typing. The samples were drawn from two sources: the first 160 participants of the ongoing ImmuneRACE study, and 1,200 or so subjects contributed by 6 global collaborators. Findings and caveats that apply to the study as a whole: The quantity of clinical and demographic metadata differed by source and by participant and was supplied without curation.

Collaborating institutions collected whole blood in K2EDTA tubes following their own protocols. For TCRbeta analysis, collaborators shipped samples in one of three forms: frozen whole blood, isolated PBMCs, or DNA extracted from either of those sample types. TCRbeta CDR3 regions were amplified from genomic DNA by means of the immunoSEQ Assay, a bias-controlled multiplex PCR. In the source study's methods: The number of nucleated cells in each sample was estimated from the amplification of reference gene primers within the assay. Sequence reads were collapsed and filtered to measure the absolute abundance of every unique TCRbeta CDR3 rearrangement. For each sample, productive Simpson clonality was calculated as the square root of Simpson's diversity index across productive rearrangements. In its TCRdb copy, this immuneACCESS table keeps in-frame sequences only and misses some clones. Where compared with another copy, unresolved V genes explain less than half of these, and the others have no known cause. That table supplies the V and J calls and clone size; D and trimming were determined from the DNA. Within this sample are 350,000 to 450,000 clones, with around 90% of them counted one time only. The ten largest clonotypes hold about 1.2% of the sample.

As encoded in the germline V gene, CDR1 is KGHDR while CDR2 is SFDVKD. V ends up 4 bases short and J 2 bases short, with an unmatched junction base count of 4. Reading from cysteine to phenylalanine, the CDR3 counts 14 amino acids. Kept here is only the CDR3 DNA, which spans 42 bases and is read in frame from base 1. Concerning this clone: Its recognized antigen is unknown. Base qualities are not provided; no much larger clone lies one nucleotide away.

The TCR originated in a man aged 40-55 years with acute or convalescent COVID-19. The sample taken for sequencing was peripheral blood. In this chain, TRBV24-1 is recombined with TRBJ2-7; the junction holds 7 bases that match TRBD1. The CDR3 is CATSEQGEPYEQYF. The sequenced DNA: TGTGCCACCAGTGAGCAGGGGGAACCCTACGAGCAGTACTTC.